The clone carrying this T cell receptor beta chain was recorded at least ten times. The data belong to a study of regulatory T cells in long-lasting Graves disease. The time point was: newly diagnosed GD, antithyroid drugs for less than 3 months. With RNA extracted from PBMCs as input, the TCR library was made. Construction of the TCR beta libraries employed iRepertoire HTBI primers in conjunction with Arm-PCR of CDR3 regions. TCRdb independently ran MiXCR on the multiplex PCR reads; one entry per CDR3 protein. The sample holds 200,000 to 250,000 distinct CDR3 sequences, roughly 21% seen once. CDR3 length: 15 amino acids. Germline CDR1 MNHEY, CDR2 SVGAGI. V dropped 4 bases and J dropped 8; count of bases not matched to a gene: 7.

The rearrangement joins TRBV6-5 to TRBJ1-4; 10 bases are shared with TRBD1. The source of this sequence is a female donor with Graves disease. The sequenced sample was peripheral blood mononuclear cells (PBMCs), obtained at new diagnosis, from a patient treated with antithyroid drugs. The CDR3 region has the DNA TGTGCCAGCAGTTCTGGGGGACAGGGGAACGAAAAACTGTTTTTT. It codes for CASSSGGQGNEKLFF.